The T cell receptor beta chain described here comes from a study of cytomegalovirus exposure and HLA in healthy donors. A word on this clone: Its target is unknown.

Study-wide points: Links to common viral pathogens appeared, in a later analysis, for several of the most significant clusters. Specificity of a few CMV-associated chains for CMV antigens was verified in vitro. Productive rates of about 87% or about 30% were seen for most TCR beta V segments in an earlier analysis.

V lost 2 bases and J lost 8; bases outside the gene matches: 17. Germline lookup yields CDR1 SQVTM and CDR2 ANQGSEA. The CDR3 consists of 16 residues. A multiplex PCR was run with 60 Vbeta primers and 13 Jbeta primers. The data were produced by immunoSEQ multiplex PCR, yet TCRdb's version contains in-frame clones alone and is incomplete. The table has over 100,000 clones, roughly 80% seen once. The receptor was isolated from a man aged 25 to 45 in good health and CMV-seropositive. The source material was PBMCs. The V call is TRBV29-1, the J call TRBJ1-2; 7 bases fit TRBD1. CDR3 in DNA: TGCAGCGTTGAACGGACAGGTGGGGCTTCGAGCGGGGGCTACACCTTC. This codes for CSVERTGGASSGGYTF.